Below are 23 T cell receptor beta chains sequenced from a single sample in a study of shared clonotypes between healthy human individuals. Data came from immunoSEQ multiplex PCR; TCRdb stores just in-frame clones and leaves some out. Of about 2.4 million clones detected, approximately 94% appear once; the ten largest clones hold over 0.12%. Material: naive CD4+ T cells sorted from blood. Subset noted: CD45RA+ positively selected. The receptors here all came from a man aged 18 to 30 in good health.

This chain joins TRBV6-5 and TRBJ1-1; no clear D gene. CDR1 is MNHEY and CDR2 is SVGAGI in the germline V gene. With 0 bases removed from V and 1 base from J, the gap between germline ends came to 9 bases. The CDR3 length is 15 residues. The CDR3 reads CASSYSWRTNTEAFF. The CDR3 DNA reads as TGTGCCAGCAGTTACTCGTGGAGGACGAACACTGAAGCTTTCTTT.

The V gene is TRBV5-1, the J gene TRBJ2-5; 8 nucleotides match TRBD1. Germline V lookup: CDR1 SGHRS, CDR2 YFSETQ. This CDR3 contains 14 residues. V was clipped by 4 bases and J by 4 bases; unmatched bases: 6. The CDR3 loop is CASSGQGAGETQYF. CDR3 nucleotides: TGCGCCAGCAGCGGGCAGGGGGCAGGAGAGACCCAGTACTTC.

This chain uses TRBV11-2 with TRBJ2-3; the D gene is possibly TRBD1 (5 bases). The V and J ends lost 1 base and 6 bases respectively, with 8 bases between them. Germline V lookup: CDR1 SGHAT, CDR2 FQNNGV. This CDR3 contains 13 residues. CDR3 loop: CASSLARVDTQYF. CDR3 DNA: TGTGCCAGCAGCTTAGCCAGGGTGGATACGCAGTATTTT.

The chain joins TRBV6-5 to TRBJ1-2; D unresolved. V dropped 7 bases and J dropped 8 bases, with 14 bases sitting between them. The V gene's germline CDR1 is MNHEY and CDR2 SVGAGI. CDR3 length equals 12 residues. The CDR3 loop reads CASTDTGRGYTF. CDR3 bases: TGTGCCAGCACCGACACCGGGCGGGGCTACACCTTC.

The chain employs TRBV18 and TRBJ2-5; TRBD1 matches 9 bases. With 4 bases clipped from V and 5 bases from J, the junction kept 5 bases outside the gene matches. Germline-derived CDR1 and CDR2 are KGHSH and LQKENI. CDR3 length: 14 residues. CDR3 sequence reads: CASSLPDRGETQYF. In nucleotides, the CDR3 is TGTGCCAGCTCACTTCCAGACAGGGGGGAGACCCAGTACTTC.

The CDR3 coding sequence is TGTGCCAGCAGTTTATCTTGGGGGACAGCTGGAAACACCATATATTTT. This sequence encodes CASSLSWGTAGNTIYF. The V call is TRBV27, the J call TRBJ1-3; 7 bases align to TRBD1. The V segment lost 0 bases and the J segment 2 bases; nucleotides outside the gene matches: 4. The CDR3 extends over 16 amino acids. Germline V gives CDR1 MNHEY, CDR2 SMNVEV (reference sequence).

J is TRBJ2-4 and V is TRBV28; 7 nucleotides align to TRBD1. V lost 8 bases to trimming and J lost 0 bases; unmatched junction nucleotides: 13. Germline V gives CDR1 MDHEN, CDR2 SYDVKM. The CDR3 runs 17 residues. The CDR3 region is CASSSGQLVLAKNIQYF. For the CDR3, the DNA is TGTGCCAGCTCCTCGGGACAGTTGGTCCTAGCCAAAAACATTCAGTACTTC.

This clone was seen a handful of times. V is TRBV6-6 and J is TRBJ1-5; 9 bases fit TRBD1. This CDR3 has 13 residues. The V gene's germline CDR1 is MNHNY and CDR2 SVGAGI (reference sequence). Trimming removed 6 bases from V and 6 bases from J; junction bases left unmatched: 3. CDR3 sequence reads: CASRTGGSQPQHF. Here the CDR3 DNA reads TGTGCCAGCAGGACAGGGGGAAGTCAGCCCCAGCATTTT.

V gene TRBV5-4 combines with J gene TRBJ2-7; TRBD1 matches 10 bases. Trimming cost V 0 bases and J 4 bases; bases outside gene matches: 4. The CDR3 has 15 residues. Germline lookup yields CDR1 SGHNT and CDR2 YYREEE (reference sequence). CDR3 sequence reads: CASSLDGTGEYEQYF. The CDR3 bases are TGTGCCAGCAGCTTGGATGGGACAGGGGAGTACGAGCAGTACTTC.

The chain has TRBV7-8 and TRBJ1-2; 12 bases are a match to TRBD1. The CDR3 sequence is 14 residues long. In germline, CDR1 is SGHVS, CDR2 FQNEAQ. Trimming took 4 bases from V and 7 from J; bases not matched to a gene: 4. CDR3 residues: CASSWGQGALGYTF. CDR3 nucleotides: TGTGCCAGCAGCTGGGGACAGGGGGCACTTGGCTACACCTTC.

V is TRBV6-5 and J is TRBJ2-4; D not resolved. V lost 6 bases, J lost 0 bases, and 12 bases lay in between. This CDR3 comprises 15 residues. Germline lookup yields CDR1 MNHEY and CDR2 SVGAGI. CDR3 loop: CASSLLGPAKNIQYF. The DNA of the CDR3 is TGTGCCAGCAGCTTACTGGGTCCAGCCAAAAACATTCAGTACTTC.

This clone came up once. This chain links TRBV5-1 with TRBJ2-5; no firm D call. Trimming pared 4 bases from V and 0 bases from J, leaving 10 bases between. The germline CDR1 and CDR2 sequences are SGHRS and YFSETQ. There are 14 residues in the CDR3. The DNA for the CDR3 is TGCGCCAGCAGCCCTGGGCCTAACCAAGAGACCCAGTACTTC. Translating gives CASSPGPNQETQYF.

CDR3 nucleotides: TGTGCCAGCTTGGCCGGGGGACAGGGGAACACTGAAGCTTTCTTT. Amino acid sequence: CASLAGGQGNTEAFF. The rearrangement joins TRBV19 to TRBJ1-1, with 9 bases that match TRBD1. Germline trimming cut 9 bases from V and 1 base from J; bases unmatched to any gene: 9. CDR1 LNHDA and CDR2 SQIVND come from the germline V gene (reference sequence). The CDR3 is made up of 15 amino acids. The full variable domain, completed using reference TRBV19 and TRBJ1-1, is DGGITQSPKYLFRKEGQNVTLSCEQNLNHDAMYWYRQDPGQGLRLIYYSQIVNDFQKGDIAEGYSVSREKKESFPLTVTSAQKNPTAFYLCASLAGGQGNTEAFFGQGTRLTVV.

The chain employs TRBV5-1 and TRBJ1-6, with D maybe TRBD1 (6 bases). The V gene's germline CDR1 is SGHRS and CDR2 YFSETQ. This CDR3 has 15 amino acids. The ends were cut back, 0 bases at V and 6 bases at J, with 10 bases in the middle. CDR3 nucleotide sequence: TGCGCCAGCAGCTTGGCGGAGGGGGGTAATTCACCCCTCCACTTT. Amino acid sequence: CASSLAEGGNSPLHF.

The CDR3 coding sequence is TGTGCCAGCAGTTTTTCCGGGACAGGGGAGTATGGCTACACCTTC. It translates to CASSFSGTGEYGYTF. The rearrangement joins TRBV28 to TRBJ1-2, with 10 nucleotides matching TRBD1. V lost 3 bases and J lost 5; bases outside the gene matches: 6. The germline CDR1 and CDR2 sequences are MDHEN and SYDVKM. The CDR3 loop spans 15 amino acids.

This clone was seen a few times. The chain uses TRBV6-1 and TRBJ1-1; 7 bases agree with TRBD1. The junction had 9 bases not matched to a gene; V was cut back by 4 bases and J by 10 bases. CDR1 MNHNS and CDR2 SASEGT come from the germline V gene. The CDR3 totals 13 residues. CDR3 coding DNA: TGTGCCAGCAGTGCGACAGGGACAAATGGAGCTTTCTTT. Translation: CASSATGTNGAFF.

This rearrangement joins TRBV5-6 to TRBJ1-6; 9 bases agree with TRBD1. The length of the CDR3 is 14 residues. V was clipped by 4 bases and J by 9 bases; unmatched bases: 5. The germline V gene encodes CDR1 SGHDT and CDR2 YYEEEE. The CDR3 here is CASSQGQGASPLHF. CDR3 nucleotide sequence: TGTGCCAGCAGCCAGGGACAGGGTGCTTCACCCCTCCACTTT. Supplemented by reference TRBV5-6 and TRBJ1-6, the full variable domain reads DAGVTQSPTHLIKTRGQQVTLRCSPKSGHDTVSWYQQALGQGPQFIFQYYEEEERQRGNFPDRFSGHQFPNYSSELNVNALLLGDSALYLCASSQGQGASPLHFGNGTRLTVT.

V gene TRBV23-1 combines with J gene TRBJ2-7; tentatively, D is TRBD2 (5 bases). TRBV23-1 is identified as an open reading frame with a role that is uncertain. The CDR3 is made up of 15 amino acids. Trimming removed 6 bases from V and 3 bases from J, with 18 bases in between. CDR3 coding DNA: TGCGCCAGCAGACTCCCCGAGGAGGTAAACTACGAGCAGTACTTC. Protein product: CASRLPEEVNYEQYF.

This rearrangement joins TRBV19 to TRBJ2-5, with D possibly matching TRBD2 (6 bases). V was trimmed by 5 bases and J by 4 bases, leaving 11 bases between them. Germline V CDR1 and CDR2: LNHDA, SQIVND (reference sequence). The CDR3 totals 13 residues. CDR3 amino acids: CASSGTLSETQYF. The CDR3 nucleotides are TGTGCCAGTAGTGGGACTCTGTCAGAGACCCAGTACTTC.

The V call is TRBV19, the J call TRBJ2-2; 8 nucleotides match TRBD1. The CDR3 has 13 amino acids. CDR1 is LNHDA, CDR2 SQIVND, per germline (reference sequence). V lost 6 bases and J lost 7; bases outside the gene matches: 4. CDR3 sequence reads: CASRDRVHGELFF. In DNA, the CDR3 is TGTGCCAGTAGGGACAGGGTTCACGGGGAGCTGTTTTTT.

This chain uses TRBV5-4 with TRBJ2-7; 7 nucleotides align to TRBD2. V lost 3 bases to trimming and J lost 0 bases; unmatched junction nucleotides: 6. The CDR3 is 15 residues long. Germline values: CDR1 SGHNT, CDR2 YYREEE (reference sequence). CDR3 amino acids: CASSSREMGSYEQYF. The DNA of the CDR3 is TGTGCCAGCAGCTCGCGGGAGATGGGCTCCTACGAGCAGTACTTC.

The CDR3: CAWQYRDRGEKLFF. CDR3 sequence (DNA): TGTGCCTGGCAATACCGGGACAGGGGTGAAAAACTGTTTTTT. The chain combines TRBV30 with TRBJ1-4, with 10 bases fitting TRBD1. Germline CDR1 reads GTSNPN; CDR2 reads SVGIG (reference sequence). The trim removed 5 bases at V and 7 bases at J, leaving 7 bases unmatched. This CDR3 has 14 residues.

The chain recombines TRBV2 with TRBJ2-4; possibly TRBD2 for D (6 bases). This CDR3 has 16 residues. V was shortened by 2 bases and J by 0 bases, with 11 bases between the two germline ends. Germline lookup yields CDR1 SNHLY and CDR2 FYNNEI. CDR3 sequence: CASSELASLAKNIQYF. CDR3 DNA: TGTGCCAGCAGTGAACTAGCGAGTCTAGCCAAAAACATTCAGTACTTC.